This record looks at one TCR beta chain sequence and its context. What it recognizes is unknown. The sample belongs to a study of vaccination effects on CD4 cells after COVID-19. About the research overall: It was a median of 72 days after the second dose that post-vaccine samples were obtained.

Following 10 days of culture, CD4+ T cells were isolated. Vaccine administered to participants consisted of two doses of either BNT162b2 or mRNA-1273. Libraries were prepared by immunoSEQ multiplex PCR; TCRdb keeps only in-frame clonotypes and omits some of them. The table lists about 57,000 clones, less than 80% of them singletons. Notes on the study in general: Limitations: small convalescent group and missing early post-infection timepoints. Whether induced by infection or by vaccine, clones showed marked clonal contraction late after vaccination.

This sample comprised CD4+ T cells from PBMCs cultured without peptide, obtained after COVID-19 vaccination. This sequence originates from a human donor who received a COVID-19 vaccine.

The CDR3 here is CASTPQVGTDTQYF. The DNA of the CDR3 is TGTGCCAGTACCCCACAGGTTGGCACAGATACGCAGTATTTT. V is TRBV19 and J is TRBJ2-3, with TRBD1 as a possible D gene (5 bases). V shed 7 bases and J shed 1 base, with 12 bases lying between them. This CDR3 has 14 residues. The germline V gene has CDR1 LNHDA and CDR2 SQIVND (reference sequence). Together with reference TRBV19 and TRBJ2-3, the CDR3 gives the full variable domain: DGGITQSPKYLFRKEGQNVTLSCEQNLNHDAMYWYRQDPGQGLRLIYYSQIVNDFQKGDIAEGYSVSREKKESFPLTVTSAQKNPTAFYLCASTPQVGTDTQYFGPGTRLTVL.